Detailed here is one T cell receptor (beta chain). This clonotype has at least ten counts. Its target antigen remains unknown. No quality values exist for individual bases; no much larger clone is one base distant. Sequencing was performed on an Illumina HiSeq 2500. TCR beta libraries were prepared by quantitative 5'-RACE with molecular barcodes. Regarding the original processing steps: A new computational method based on a probabilistic model of VDJ rearrangement was used to identify disease-linked TCR variants. Clones were called with MiXCR by TCRdb after fastp trimmed the public reads at Q25, and only in-frame beta chains were retained. Here each entry gathers all rows of one CDR3 protein and keeps the most common genes and DNA. Clone size and V and J calls follow TCRdb, not the original study. Counted in this sample were under 200,000 distinct CDR3 sequences; more than 9% of them appeared once. Together, the top ten hold just under 30% of the sample.

The data belong to a study of CD8 T cells in ankylosing spondylitis (dated by TCRdb to 2016 to 2017). In terms of the full investigation: T cell receptor beta repertoires were profiled in healthy donors and ankylosing spondylitis patients so that disease-linked TCR variants could be found. The full study cohort was made up of roughly 25 ankylosing spondylitis patients and fewer than 120 healthy donors. Peripheral blood samples were taken, and synovial fluid was additionally collected from ankylosing spondylitis patients. General findings and caveats noted by the study authors: A CD8+ phenotype was shown by the disease-linked clones, which were found at relatively low frequencies in peripheral blood. Some of the motif variants had been reported before in the synovial fluid and blood of reactive arthritis patients, a finding that suggests common disease-initiation mechanisms. Blood from ankylosing spondylitis patients appeared to be characterized by a TCR beta motif composed of under 10 highly homologous amino acid variants. According to the report, matched synovial fluid samples from ankylosing spondylitis patients were significantly enriched for the disease-linked clones.

Its CDR3 holds 15 amino acids, cysteine through phenylalanine. Just CDR3 DNA is preserved here, 45 bases in frame from base 1. In the germline V gene, CDR1 corresponds to MGHDK and CDR2 to SYGVNS. Trimmed from V: 9 bases; trimmed from J: 0 bases; junction bases lacking a gene match: 7. This TCR came from a male donor with ankylosing spondylitis or in good health (not recorded which). The receptor chain draws on TRBV25-1 and TRBJ1-3; 8 central bases correspond to TRBD1. The source material was blood, either unsorted or a sorted T cell fraction (not recorded which). CDR3 region: CASQDRADSGNTIYF. The DNA sequence reads TGTGCCAGTCAGGACAGGGCGGACTCTGGAAACACCATATATTTT.